Each of the 8 T cell receptor beta chains below was sequenced from the same sample in a study of shared clonotypes between healthy human individuals. Libraries were prepared by immunoSEQ multiplex PCR; TCRdb keeps only in-frame clonotypes and omits some of them. The profile shows about 680,000 clones, about 91% of them singletons. The naive CD8 population came from CD45RO-negative cells selected for CCR7, without terminally differentiated effector memory CD45RA+ cells. The sample comprised naive CD8+ T cells sorted from blood. These receptors all stem from a young man in good health.

This chain uses TRBV7-9 with TRBJ2-3, with a tentative D call TRBD2 (5 bases). The CDR3 sequence is 16 residues long. Germline lookup yields CDR1 SEHNR and CDR2 FQNEAQ (reference sequence). Trimming took 4 bases from V and 3 from J, leaving 17 bases between them. CDR3 nucleotide sequence: TGTGCCAGCAGCTCCGCGAGGGTGATAATGACAGATACGCAGTATTTT. Protein: CASSSARVIMTDTQYF.

The chain uses TRBV7-6 and TRBJ2-3; D is uncertain. Germline V CDR1 and CDR2: SGHVS, FNYEAQ. The CDR3 extends over 12 amino acids. V lost 4 bases and J 4 bases, leaving 6 bases between the germline ends. The CDR3 region is CASSSLPDTQYF. In DNA, the CDR3 is TGTGCCAGCAGCTCCCTTCCAGATACGCAGTATTTT.

The chain joins TRBV11-2 to TRBJ2-1, with a weak D call TRBD1 (5 bases). CDR1 is SGHAT, CDR2 FQNNGV, per germline. Trimming removed 1 base from V and 9 bases from J, with 7 bases in between. The CDR3 runs 12 residues. The CDR3 DNA reads TGTGCCAGCAGCTTAGGGGGCCGTGAGCAGTTCTTC. Translating it yields CASSLGGREQFF.

The V and J genes are TRBV4-1 and TRBJ2-7; TRBD2 might be the D (6 bases). The CDR3 is 15 residues long. Between the trimmed V and J ends, which lost 3 bases and 4 bases, there was a span of 16 bases. From germline, CDR1 is MGHRA and CDR2 YSYEKL. The CDR3 protein is CASSQPGGSVYEQYF. DNA of the CDR3: TGCGCCAGCAGCCAGCCTGGAGGGAGTGTTTACGAGCAGTACTTC.

The chain employs TRBV5-4 and TRBJ2-7; TRBD2 matches at 8 bases. The trim removed 0 bases at V and 5 bases at J, leaving 7 bases unmatched. The CDR3 is made up of 15 amino acids. The V gene's germline CDR1 is SGHNT and CDR2 YYREEE (reference sequence). CDR3 DNA: TGTGCCAGCAGCTTGGCCCAGGGACTAGTTAACGAGCAGTACTTC. It encodes CASSLAQGLVNEQYF.

The J gene is TRBJ2-5, the V gene TRBV15, with D possibly being TRBD2 (6 bases). V dropped 6 bases and J dropped 4 bases, with 12 bases sitting between them. The CDR3 covers 13 residues. The germline CDR1 and CDR2 sequences are LNHNV and YYDKDF (reference sequence). CDR3 sequence: CATRPLGGETQYF. The CDR3 DNA sequence: TGTGCCACCAGACCACTGGGAGGAGAGACCCAGTACTTC.

The V call is TRBV7-9, the J call TRBJ1-4, with a possible D match to TRBD1 (6 bases). This CDR3 spans 14 amino acids. Germline CDR1 is SEHNR and CDR2 is FQNEAQ (reference sequence). The V end was cut by 3 bases, the J end by 8 bases, with 13 bases between. The CDR3 is CASSFEQGGEKLFF. The CDR3 DNA sequence: TGTGCCAGCAGCTTCGAACAGGGAGGGGAAAAACTGTTTTTT.

The chain couples TRBV28 to TRBJ1-4; the D is unclear. Between the trimmed V and J ends, which lost 3 bases and 5 bases, there was a span of 10 bases. This CDR3 spans 14 amino acids. Germline CDR1 and CDR2: MDHEN and SYDVKM. Here the CDR3 DNA reads TGTGCCAGCAGTTTCAGCCAACGAAATGAAAAACTGTTTTTT. It codes for CASSFSQRNEKLFF.